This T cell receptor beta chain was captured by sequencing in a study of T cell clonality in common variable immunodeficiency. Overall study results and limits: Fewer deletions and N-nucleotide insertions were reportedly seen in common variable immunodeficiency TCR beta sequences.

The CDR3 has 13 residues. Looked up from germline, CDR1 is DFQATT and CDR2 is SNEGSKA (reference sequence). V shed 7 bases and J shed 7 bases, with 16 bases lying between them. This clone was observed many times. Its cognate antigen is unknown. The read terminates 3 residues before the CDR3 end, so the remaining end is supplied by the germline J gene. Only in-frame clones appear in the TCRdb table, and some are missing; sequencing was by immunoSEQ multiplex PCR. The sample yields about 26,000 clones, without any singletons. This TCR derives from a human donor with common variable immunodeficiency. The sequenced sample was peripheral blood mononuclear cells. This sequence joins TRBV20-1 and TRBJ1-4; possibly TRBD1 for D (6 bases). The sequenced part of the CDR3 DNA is TGCAGTGGGATGACAGGAGGGGGTGAAAAA. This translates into CSGMTGGGEK. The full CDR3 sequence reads CSGMTGGGEKLFF.